Presented here are 20 T cell receptor beta chains from one specimen sequenced in a study of cytomegalovirus exposure and HLA in healthy donors. 13 Jbeta primers and 60 Vbeta primers were used for the PCR. Sequenced by immunoSEQ multiplex PCR; TCRdb stores in-frame clones only, minus some. The table includes 150,000 to 200,000 clones, around four fifths detected once. The material sequenced was PBMCs. These receptors came from a girl aged 2-9 years in good health and CMV-seropositive.

Of note for this clone: At one boundary the junction diverges from the germline segment, which might be a read error. This chain connects TRBV28 to TRBJ1-1; TRBD1 agrees at 7 bases. Germline V lookup: CDR1 MDHEN, CDR2 SYDVKM. The CDR3 covers 13 residues. As DNA, the CDR3 is TGTGCCAGCAGTACGACAGGGAACGCTGAAGCTTTCTTT. Translated, it gives CASSTTGNAEAFF.

The V call is TRBV27, the J call TRBJ2-5, with 10 bases lining up with TRBD1. Per germline, CDR1 MNHEY and CDR2 SMNVEV (reference sequence). V dropped 4 bases and J dropped 5; count of bases not matched to a gene: 7. The CDR3 length is 15 residues. For the CDR3, the DNA is TGTGCCAGCAGTTCCCGGGACAGGGGCCTGGAGACCCAGTACTTC. It codes for CASSSRDRGLETQYF.

This clone occurred once. The chain links TRBV6-5 to TRBJ2-7; 10 nucleotides line up with TRBD2. After removal of 2 bases from V and 6 bases from J, the junction contained 7 bases not matched to a gene. Germline V gene lookup returns CDR1 MNHEY and CDR2 SVGAGI. The CDR3 covers 15 residues. The chain's CDR3 is CASSYGSGRAGEQYF. The CDR3 DNA follows: TGTGCCAGCAGTTACGGAAGCGGGAGGGCCGGCGAGCAGTACTTC.

The chain couples TRBV4-2 to TRBJ2-1, with TRBD2 matching 8 bases. Germline V gives CDR1 LGHNA, CDR2 YNFKEQ. The CDR3 is 19 amino acids. The V segment lost 0 bases and the J segment 0 bases; nucleotides outside the gene matches: 10. The CDR3 region has the DNA TGTGCCAGCAGCCAAGATTTAATAAGGAGCGGGAGCTCCTACAATGAGCAGTTCTTC. It codes for CASSQDLIRSGSSYNEQFF.

This clone appeared a single time. The rearrangement uses TRBV4-1 and TRBJ2-2; 11 bases agree with TRBD2. V shed 3 bases and J 3 bases; nucleotides not matched to a gene: 3. The CDR3 has 16 residues. Germline V gene data show CDR1 as MGHRA and CDR2 as YSYEKL. The CDR3 protein is CASSHLAGGDTGELFF. CDR3 nucleotides: TGCGCCAGCAGCCACCTAGCGGGAGGTGACACCGGGGAGCTGTTTTTT.

The gene calls are TRBV30 and TRBJ1-3, with D possibly TRBD1 on 6 matching bases. Per the germline V gene, CDR1 is GTSNPN and CDR2 is SVGIG (reference sequence). CDR3 length: 15 residues. V lost 0 bases to trimming and J lost 5 bases, with 14 bases between them. CDR3 sequence (DNA): TGTGCCTGGAGTGTAATCCCGGACAGAAGAAACACCATATATTTT. Protein sequence: CAWSVIPDRRNTIYF.

The genes are TRBV21-1 and TRBJ2-7; the tabulated D call, TRBD2, remains unverified against the DNA. TRBV21-1 is a pseudogene. The CDR3 consists of 16 residues. DNA of the CDR3: TGTGCCAGCAGCAAAAGGTTTAGCCCGGGGAGGAACGAGCAGTACTTC. This gives the protein CASSKRFSPGRNEQYF.

The chain is built from TRBV4-1 and TRBJ1-5, with 9 nucleotides matching TRBD1. V lost 4 bases and J lost 7; bases outside the gene matches: 17. The CDR3 runs to 18 residues. The V gene's germline CDR1 is MGHRA and CDR2 YSYEKL. CDR3 nucleotides: TGCGCCAGCAGCCCGACTGAGATAAGCGGGACAGGGAAACAGCCCCAGCATTTT. Its translation: CASSPTEISGTGKQPQHF.

The rearrangement uses TRBV6-1 and TRBJ1-5; the D is unclear. Trimming cost V 1 base and J 6 bases, with 10 bases left between them. This CDR3 region has 14 residues. Germline V gene lookup returns CDR1 MNHNS and CDR2 SASEGT. CDR3 sequence (DNA): TGTGCCAGCAGTGAAGGGGAGGTGTTTCAGCCCCAGCATTTT. It encodes CASSEGEVFQPQHF.

The chain couples TRBV15 to TRBJ1-4; D is uncertain. V lost 0 bases to trimming and J lost 7 bases, with 9 bases between them. The CDR3 totals 14 residues. Germline CDR1 reads LNHNV; CDR2 reads YYDKDF (reference sequence). CDR3 bases: TGTGCCACCAGCAGAGATAGGGAGAGTGAAAAACTGTTTTTT. Translation gives CATSRDRESEKLFF.

This clone was detected only once. The chain carries TRBV27 and TRBJ2-2; 12 bases agree with TRBD1. The CDR3 loop spans 15 amino acids. V lost 6 bases, J lost 6 bases, and 5 bases stayed unmatched. Germline values: CDR1 MNHEY, CDR2 SMNVEV (reference sequence). The CDR3, as DNA: TGTGCCAGCAGGGGGGGACAGGGGGCAGCCGGGGAGCTGTTTTTT. Translating gives CASRGGQGAAGELFF.

The CDR3 region is CASSERSGKRLSPYEQYF. CDR3 DNA sequence: TGTGCCAGCAGCGAACGAAGCGGGAAGCGTCTGAGCCCCTACGAGCAGTACTTC. The chain carries TRBV28 and TRBJ2-7; TRBD2 matches at 7 bases. After removal of 6 bases from V and 2 bases from J, the junction contained 19 bases not matched to a gene. Germline assignment: CDR1 MDHEN and CDR2 SYDVKM. The CDR3 extends over 18 amino acids.

This rearrangement joins TRBV4-1 to TRBJ2-7; 8 bases line up with TRBD1. The CDR3 runs to 13 residues. V shed 1 base, J shed 7 bases, and the junction held 3 bases outside the gene matches. Germline V CDR1 and CDR2: MGHRA, YSYEKL. The CDR3 reads CASSQGTGWEQYF. The DNA of the CDR3 is TGCGCCAGCAGCCAAGGGACAGGGTGGGAGCAGTACTTC.

The chain is built from TRBV5-1 and TRBJ2-1; D is ambiguous. V lost 3 bases, J lost 4 bases, and 11 bases lay in between. The CDR3 is made up of 14 amino acids. In germline, CDR1 is SGHRS, CDR2 YFSETQ. CDR3 bases: TGCGCCAGCAGCTCGCAAACAGAGTACAATGAGCAGTTCTTC. Its translation is CASSSQTEYNEQFF.

The chain has TRBV7-3 and TRBJ2-7, with TRBD2 identical over 9 bases. The germline V gene has CDR1 SGHTA and CDR2 FQGTGA. CDR3 length equals 14 residues. The junction had 10 bases not matched to a gene; V was cut back by 8 bases and J by 5 bases. In DNA form, the CDR3 reads TGTGCCAGCGGGCTAGCGGGATCGGAGGACGAGCAGTACTTC. Its translation is CASGLAGSEDEQYF.

Only a few counts were recorded for this clone. V gene TRBV19 combines with J gene TRBJ2-6; unclear D gene. CDR1 is LNHDA and CDR2 is SQIVND in the germline V gene (reference sequence). V dropped 3 bases and J dropped 0 bases, with 6 bases sitting between them. This CDR3 has 15 residues. The CDR3: CASSIPGSGANVLTF. CDR3 DNA sequence: TGTGCCAGTAGTATTCCCGGCTCTGGGGCCAACGTCCTGACTTTC.

This clone appeared a single time. The V call is TRBV5-6, the J call TRBJ1-4, with TRBD1 as a possible D gene (6 bases). V was trimmed by 0 bases and J by 3 bases, leaving 15 bases between them. CDR1 SGHDT and CDR2 YYEEEE come from the germline V gene. The CDR3 covers 17 residues. The CDR3 sequence: CASSLGGNRDSNEKLFF. CDR3 bases: TGTGCCAGCAGCTTGGGGGGGAACAGGGATTCTAATGAAAAACTGTTTTTT.

The V gene is TRBV29-1, the J gene TRBJ2-7; 7 bases line up with TRBD1. Germline assignment: CDR1 SQVTM and CDR2 ANQGSEA. V lost 1 base to trimming and J lost 2 bases; unmatched junction nucleotides: 8. The CDR3 loop spans 15 amino acids. In DNA, the CDR3 is TGCAGCGTTGAAGGGGAGACAGGGAAGGCCTACGAGCAGTACTTC. This gives the protein CSVEGETGKAYEQYF.

The chain employs TRBV29-1 and TRBJ2-7, with 8 bases identical to TRBD2. The junction had 5 bases not matched to a gene; V was cut back by 6 bases and J by 1 base. Germline V gene data show CDR1 as SQVTM and CDR2 as ANQGSEA. The length of the CDR3 is 13 residues. DNA of the CDR3: TGCAGCGTGGGGTCTAGCGGGTCCTACGAGCAGTACTTC. This encodes CSVGSSGSYEQYF.

About this clone itself: This sample includes further DNA sequences coding for the same CDR3. The gene calls are TRBV29-1 and TRBJ2-2; tentatively, D is TRBD1 (6 bases). Germline CDR1 is SQVTM and CDR2 is ANQGSEA. The V end was cut by 6 bases, the J end by 2 bases, with 7 bases between. The CDR3 totals 12 residues. CDR3 coding DNA: TGCAGCGTAGGGGGAAACACCGGGGAGCTGTTTTTT. Translation: CSVGGNTGELFF.